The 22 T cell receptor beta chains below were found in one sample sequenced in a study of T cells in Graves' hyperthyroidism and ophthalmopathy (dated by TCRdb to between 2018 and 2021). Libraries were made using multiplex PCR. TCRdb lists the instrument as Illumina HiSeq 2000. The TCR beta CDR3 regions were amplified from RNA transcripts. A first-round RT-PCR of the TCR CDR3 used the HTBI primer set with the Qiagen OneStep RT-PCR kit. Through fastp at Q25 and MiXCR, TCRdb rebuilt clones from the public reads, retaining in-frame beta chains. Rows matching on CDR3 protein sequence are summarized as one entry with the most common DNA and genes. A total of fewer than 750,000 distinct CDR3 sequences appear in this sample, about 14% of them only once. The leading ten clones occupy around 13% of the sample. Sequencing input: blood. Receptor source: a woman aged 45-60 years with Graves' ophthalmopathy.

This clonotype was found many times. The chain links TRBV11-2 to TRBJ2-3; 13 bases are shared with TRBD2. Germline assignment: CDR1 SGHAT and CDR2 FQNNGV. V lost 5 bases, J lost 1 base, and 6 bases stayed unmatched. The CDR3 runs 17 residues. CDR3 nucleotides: TGTGCCAGCAGCCTACAGGGACTAGCGGGACGCACAGATACGCAGTATTTT. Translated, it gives CASSLQGLAGRTDTQYF.

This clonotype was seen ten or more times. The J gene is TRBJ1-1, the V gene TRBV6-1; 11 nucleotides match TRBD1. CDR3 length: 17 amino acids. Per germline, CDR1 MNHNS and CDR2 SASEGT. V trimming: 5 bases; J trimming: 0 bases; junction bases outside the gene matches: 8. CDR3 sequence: CASSSLGTGGMNTEAFF. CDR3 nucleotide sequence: TGTGCCAGCAGTTCCCTAGGGACAGGGGGGATGAACACTGAAGCTTTCTTT.

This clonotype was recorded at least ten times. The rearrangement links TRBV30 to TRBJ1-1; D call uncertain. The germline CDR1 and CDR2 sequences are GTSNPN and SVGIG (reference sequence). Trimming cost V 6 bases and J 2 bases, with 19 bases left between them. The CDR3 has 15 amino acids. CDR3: CACSNQRFGNTEAFF. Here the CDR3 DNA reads TGTGCCTGCTCCAACCAGAGGTTCGGAAACACTGAAGCTTTCTTT.

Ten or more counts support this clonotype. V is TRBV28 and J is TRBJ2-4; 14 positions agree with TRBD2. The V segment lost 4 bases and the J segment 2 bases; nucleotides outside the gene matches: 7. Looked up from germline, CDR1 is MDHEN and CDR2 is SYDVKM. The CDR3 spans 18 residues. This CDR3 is CASSSGTSGGWTKNIQYF. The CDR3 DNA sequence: TGTGCCAGCAGTTCGGGGACTAGCGGGGGCTGGACCAAAAACATTCAGTACTTC.

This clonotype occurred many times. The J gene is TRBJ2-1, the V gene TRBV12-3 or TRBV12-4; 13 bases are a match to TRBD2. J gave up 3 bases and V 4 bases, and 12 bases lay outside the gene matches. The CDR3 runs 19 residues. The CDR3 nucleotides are TGTGCCAGCAGTTCCCCCGGGACTAGCGGGGACGGTTACTACAATGAGCAGTTCTTC. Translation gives CASSSPGTSGDGYYNEQFF.

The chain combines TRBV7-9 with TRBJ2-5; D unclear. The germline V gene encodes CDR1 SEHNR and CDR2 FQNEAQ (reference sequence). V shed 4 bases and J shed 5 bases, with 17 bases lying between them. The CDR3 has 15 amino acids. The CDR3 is CASSSPGFRLETQYF. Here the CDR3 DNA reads TGTGCCAGCAGCTCTCCGGGCTTCAGGTTGGAGACCCAGTACTTC.

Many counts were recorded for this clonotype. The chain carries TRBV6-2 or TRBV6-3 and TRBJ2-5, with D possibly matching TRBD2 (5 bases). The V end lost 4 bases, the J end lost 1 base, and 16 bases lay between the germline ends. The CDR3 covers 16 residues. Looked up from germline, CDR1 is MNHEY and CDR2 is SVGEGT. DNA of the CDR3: TGTGCCAGCAGTTTCGGGATCGGCAAACCCCAAGAGACCCAGTACTTC. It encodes CASSFGIGKPQETQYF.

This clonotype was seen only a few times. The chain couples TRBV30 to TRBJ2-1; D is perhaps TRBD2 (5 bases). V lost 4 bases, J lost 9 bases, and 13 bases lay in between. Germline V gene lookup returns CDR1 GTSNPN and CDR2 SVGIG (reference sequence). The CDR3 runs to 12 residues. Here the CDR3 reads CAWMSGSGEQFF. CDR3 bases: TGTGCCTGGATGAGCGGCAGCGGTGAGCAGTTCTTC.

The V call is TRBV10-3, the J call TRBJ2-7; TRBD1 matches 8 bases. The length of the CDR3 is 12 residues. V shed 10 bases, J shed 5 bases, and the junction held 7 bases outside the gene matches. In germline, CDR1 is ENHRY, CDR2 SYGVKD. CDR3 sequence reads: CATETGGNEQYF. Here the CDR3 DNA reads TGTGCCACTGAAACAGGGGGGAACGAGCAGTACTTC.

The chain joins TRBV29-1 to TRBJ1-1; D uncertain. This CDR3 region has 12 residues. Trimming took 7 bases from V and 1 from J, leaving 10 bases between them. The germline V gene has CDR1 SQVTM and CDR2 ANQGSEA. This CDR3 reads CSAVFKNTEAFF. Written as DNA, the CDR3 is TGCAGCGCAGTGTTCAAGAACACTGAAGCTTTCTTT.

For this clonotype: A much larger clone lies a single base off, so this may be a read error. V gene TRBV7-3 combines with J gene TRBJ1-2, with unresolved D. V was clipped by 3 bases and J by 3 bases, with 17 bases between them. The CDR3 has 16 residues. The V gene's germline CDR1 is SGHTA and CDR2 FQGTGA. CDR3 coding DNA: TGTGCCAGCAGCTTTATGGCCGCTATCGGAGACTATGGCTACACCTTC. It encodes CASSFMAAIGDYGYTF.

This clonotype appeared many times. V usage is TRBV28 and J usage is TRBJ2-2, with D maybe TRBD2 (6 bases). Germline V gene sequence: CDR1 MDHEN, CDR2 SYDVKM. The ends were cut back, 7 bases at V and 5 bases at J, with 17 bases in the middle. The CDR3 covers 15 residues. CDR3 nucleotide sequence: TGTGCCAGCAAAGGGGCGGGACGCCCAACCGGGGAGCTGTTTTTT. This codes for CASKGAGRPTGELFF.

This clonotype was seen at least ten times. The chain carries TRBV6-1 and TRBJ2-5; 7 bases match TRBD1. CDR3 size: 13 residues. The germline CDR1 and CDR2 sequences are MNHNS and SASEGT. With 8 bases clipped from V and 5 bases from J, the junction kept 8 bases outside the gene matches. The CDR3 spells CASVDREMETQYF. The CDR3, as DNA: TGTGCCAGCGTCGACAGGGAGATGGAGACCCAGTACTTC.

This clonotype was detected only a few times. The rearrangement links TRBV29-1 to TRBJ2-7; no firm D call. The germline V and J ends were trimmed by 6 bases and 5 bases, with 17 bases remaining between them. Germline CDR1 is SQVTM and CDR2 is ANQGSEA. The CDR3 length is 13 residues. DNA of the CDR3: TGCAGCGTAGCTACAGCAAGTGGGGACGAGCAGTACTTC. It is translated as CSVATASGDEQYF.

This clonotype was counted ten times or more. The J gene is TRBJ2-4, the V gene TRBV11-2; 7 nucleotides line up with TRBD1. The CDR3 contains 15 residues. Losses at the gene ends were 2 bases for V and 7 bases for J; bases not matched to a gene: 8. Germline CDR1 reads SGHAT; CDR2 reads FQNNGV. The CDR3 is CASSLFGQGVNIQYF. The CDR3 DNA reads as TGTGCCAGCAGCTTATTTGGGCAGGGGGTGAACATTCAGTACTTC.

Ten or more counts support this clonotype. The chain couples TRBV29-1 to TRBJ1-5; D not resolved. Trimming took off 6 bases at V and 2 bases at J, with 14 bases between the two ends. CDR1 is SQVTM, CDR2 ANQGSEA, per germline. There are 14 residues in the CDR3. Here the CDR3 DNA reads TGCAGCGTGTGTTCGGGAACGGGCAATCAGCCCCAGCATTTT. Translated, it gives CSVCSGTGNQPQHF.

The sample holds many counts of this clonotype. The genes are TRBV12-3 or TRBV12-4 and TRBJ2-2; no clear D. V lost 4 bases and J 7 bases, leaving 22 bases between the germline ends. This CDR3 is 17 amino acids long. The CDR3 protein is CASSSDFRRERIGELFF. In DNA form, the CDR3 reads TGTGCCAGCAGTTCCGACTTCAGGAGAGAACGAATCGGGGAGCTGTTTTTT.

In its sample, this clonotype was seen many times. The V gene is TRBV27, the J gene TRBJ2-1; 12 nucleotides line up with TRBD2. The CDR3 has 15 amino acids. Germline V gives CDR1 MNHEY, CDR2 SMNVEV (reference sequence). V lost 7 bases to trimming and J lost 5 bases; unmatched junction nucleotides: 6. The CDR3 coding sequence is TGTGCCAGCAACCACCTAGCGGGAGGGCACAATGAGCAGTTCTTC. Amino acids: CASNHLAGGHNEQFF.

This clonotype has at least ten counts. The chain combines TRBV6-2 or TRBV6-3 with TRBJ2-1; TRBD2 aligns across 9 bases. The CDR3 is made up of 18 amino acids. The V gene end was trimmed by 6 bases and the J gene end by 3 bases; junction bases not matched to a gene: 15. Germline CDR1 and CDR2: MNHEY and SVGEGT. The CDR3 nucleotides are TGTGCCAGCAGCGCTGGGGGAGTGCGGGAGGGACGCTACAATGAGCAGTTCTTC. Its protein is CASSAGGVREGRYNEQFF.

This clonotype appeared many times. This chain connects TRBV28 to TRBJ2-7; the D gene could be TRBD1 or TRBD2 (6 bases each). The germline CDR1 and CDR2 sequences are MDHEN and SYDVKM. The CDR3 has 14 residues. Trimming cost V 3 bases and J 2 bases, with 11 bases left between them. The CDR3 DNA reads TGTGCCAGCAGTTTGTTTAGGGGGGCCTACGAGCAGTACTTC. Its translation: CASSLFRGAYEQYF. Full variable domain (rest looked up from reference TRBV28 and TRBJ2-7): DVKVTQSSRYLVKRTGEKVFLECVQDMDHENMFWYRQDPGLGLRLIYFSYDVKMKEKGDIPEGYSVSREKKERFSLILESASTNQTSMYLCASSLFRGAYEQYFGPGTRLTVT.

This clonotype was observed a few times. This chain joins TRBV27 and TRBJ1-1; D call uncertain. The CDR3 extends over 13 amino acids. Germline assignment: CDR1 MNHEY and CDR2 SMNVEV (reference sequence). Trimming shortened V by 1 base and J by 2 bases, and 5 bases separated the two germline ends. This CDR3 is CASSLYSNTEAFF. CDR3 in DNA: TGTGCCAGCAGTTTATACAGCAACACTGAAGCTTTCTTT.

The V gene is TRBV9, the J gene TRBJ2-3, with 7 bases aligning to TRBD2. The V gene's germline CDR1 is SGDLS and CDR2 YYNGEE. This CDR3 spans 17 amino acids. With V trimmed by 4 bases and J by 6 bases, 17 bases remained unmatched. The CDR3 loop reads CASSLSSSGQGMDTQYF. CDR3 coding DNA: TGTGCCAGCAGCCTTTCCAGTAGCGGGCAGGGTATGGATACGCAGTATTTT.